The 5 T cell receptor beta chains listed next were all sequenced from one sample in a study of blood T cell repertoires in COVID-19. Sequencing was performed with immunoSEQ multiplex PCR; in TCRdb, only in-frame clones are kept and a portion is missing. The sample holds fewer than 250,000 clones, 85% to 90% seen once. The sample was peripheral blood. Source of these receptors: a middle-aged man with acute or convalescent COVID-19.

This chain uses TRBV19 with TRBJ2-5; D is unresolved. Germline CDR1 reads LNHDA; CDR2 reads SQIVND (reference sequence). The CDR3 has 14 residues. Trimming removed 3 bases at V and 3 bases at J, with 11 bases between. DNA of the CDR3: TGTGCCAGTAGTATCTCTAGTCGCAAAGAGACCCAGTACTTC. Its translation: CASSISSRKETQYF.

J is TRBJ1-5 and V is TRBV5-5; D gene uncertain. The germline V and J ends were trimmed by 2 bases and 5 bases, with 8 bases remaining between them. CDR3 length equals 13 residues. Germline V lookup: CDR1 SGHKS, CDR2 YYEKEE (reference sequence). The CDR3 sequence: CASSFQVDQPQHF. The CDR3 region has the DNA TGTGCCAGCAGCTTTCAGGTAGATCAGCCCCAGCATTTT.

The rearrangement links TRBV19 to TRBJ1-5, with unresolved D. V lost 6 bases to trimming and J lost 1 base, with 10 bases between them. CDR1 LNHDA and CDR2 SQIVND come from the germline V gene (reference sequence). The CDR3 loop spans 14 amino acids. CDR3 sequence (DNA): TGTGCCAGTAGGATTCGGGGAAGCAATCAGCCCCAGCATTTT. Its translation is CASRIRGSNQPQHF.

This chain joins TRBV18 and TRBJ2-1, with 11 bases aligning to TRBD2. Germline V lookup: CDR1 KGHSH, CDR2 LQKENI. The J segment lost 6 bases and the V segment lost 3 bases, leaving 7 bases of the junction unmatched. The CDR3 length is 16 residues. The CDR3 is CASSPPRLAGGNEQFF. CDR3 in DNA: TGTGCCAGCTCACCGCCCAGGCTAGCGGGGGGCAATGAGCAGTTCTTC.

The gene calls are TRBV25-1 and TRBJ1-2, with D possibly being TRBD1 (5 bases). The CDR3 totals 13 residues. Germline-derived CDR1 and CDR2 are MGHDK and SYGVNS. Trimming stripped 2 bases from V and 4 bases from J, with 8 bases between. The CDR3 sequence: CASSEQGRYGYTF. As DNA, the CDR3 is TGTGCCAGCAGTGAACAGGGCCGCTATGGCTACACCTTC.